Presented here are 17 T cell receptor beta chains from one specimen sequenced in a study of T-cell reconstitution after alpha-beta-depleted transplantation in children. Unique molecular identifiers were built into the TCRbeta library. TCRdb used MiXCR to reprocess the PCR reads, holding one entry per CDR3 protein. The sample lists about 200,000 distinct CDR3 sequences, 5% to 6.5% occurring once. The starting material was PBMCs, obtained before TCRalphabeta/CD19-depleted stem cell transplant. These receptors originate from a girl in the first two years of life with combined immunodeficiency, due to receive a stem cell transplant.

Points on this clonotype: At one end, the junction sequence differs from germline, possibly due to a read error. The rearrangement uses TRBV2 and TRBJ2-3; 9 bases line up with TRBD1. Germline lookup yields CDR1 SNHLY and CDR2 FYNNEI. The CDR3 loop spans 19 amino acids. CDR3 amino acids: CAISYPTGGMITSTDTQYF. The CDR3 nucleotides read TGTGCCATCAGTTACCCCACAGGGGGCATGATTACTAGCACAGATACGCAGTATTTT.

The V and J genes are TRBV5-6 and TRBJ1-2; TRBD1 might be the D (6 bases). Germline lookup yields CDR1 SGHDT and CDR2 YYEEEE. With 0 bases removed from V and 4 bases from J, the gap between germline ends came to 28 bases. The CDR3 is made up of 20 amino acids. In nucleotides, the CDR3 is TGTGCCAGCAGCTTGGGCCCCGTCCCCCCCTCCACAGGGTTCCTCTATGGCTACACCTTC. Amino acid sequence: CASSLGPVPPSTGFLYGYTF.

This clonotype was seen ten or more times. The chain combines TRBV7-9 with TRBJ2-1; the D gene is possibly TRBD1 (6 bases). The V and J ends lost 5 bases and 10 bases respectively, with 21 bases between them. The CDR3 contains 15 residues. Per the germline V gene, CDR1 is SEHNR and CDR2 is FQNEAQ (reference sequence). The CDR3 is CASSQEGVGSHEQFF. CDR3 bases: TGTGCCAGCAGCCAAGAGGGGGTTGGATCGCACGAGCAGTTCTTC.

This clonotype was counted many times. The chain joins TRBV6-5 to TRBJ2-7; perhaps TRBD1 as D (5 bases). Germline CDR1 reads MNHEY; CDR2 reads SVGAGI. The CDR3 spans 14 residues. Trimming removed 3 bases at V and 0 bases at J, with 9 bases between. The CDR3 bases are TGTGCCAGCAGTTATTGGCAGGGCTCCTACGAGCAGTACTTC. This encodes CASSYWQGSYEQYF.

This clonotype has a handful of counts. J is TRBJ2-5 and V is TRBV12-3 or TRBV12-4; possible D gene TRBD1, 6 bases. The CDR3 has 12 residues. Trimming left V 6 bases short and J 5 bases short, with 10 bases between. The CDR3 bases are TGTGCCAGCAGGGACAGACAGGAGACCCAGTACTTC. Its protein product is CASRDRQETQYF.

In this sample, this clonotype turned up many times. The chain carries TRBV15 and TRBJ2-7; D gene ambiguous. Germline V CDR1 and CDR2: LNHNV, YYDKDF (reference sequence). This CDR3 contains 16 residues. The ends were cut back, 0 bases at V and 1 base at J, with 13 bases in the middle. As DNA, the CDR3 is TGTGCCACCAGCAGAGATTGGGCTACCGGATCCTACGAGCAGTACTTC. This sequence encodes CATSRDWATGSYEQYF.

This rearrangement joins TRBV3-1 to TRBJ2-2; D may be TRBD1 (6 bases). Germline CDR1 and CDR2: LGHDT and YNNKEL (reference sequence). The V and J ends lost 4 bases and 0 bases respectively, with 18 bases between them. The CDR3 runs to 18 residues. In DNA, the CDR3 is TGTGCCAGCAGCCTTCGTGTTATTACAGGGCCGAACACCGGGGAGCTGTTTTTT. Its translation is CASSLRVITGPNTGELFF.

This clonotype has ten or more counts. The rearrangement uses TRBV3-1 and TRBJ2-1, with 9 bases aligning to TRBD2. Per germline, CDR1 LGHDT and CDR2 YNNKEL (reference sequence). This CDR3 spans 15 amino acids. V was clipped by 5 bases and J by 2 bases; unmatched bases: 4. CDR3 in DNA: TGTGCCAGCAGCGTAGCGGGGGTAACCTACAATGAGCAGTTCTTC. Its protein product is CASSVAGVTYNEQFF.

This clonotype appeared many times. The chain joins TRBV11-2 to TRBJ2-1, with D possibly called TRBD1 or TRBD2 (6 bases each). The germline CDR1 and CDR2 sequences are SGHAT and FQNNGV. The CDR3 has 17 amino acids. The V end was cut by 0 bases, the J end by 4 bases, with 16 bases between. The DNA for the CDR3 is TGTGCCAGCAGCTTAGATTGGGTAGGGGGGCCATACAATGAGCAGTTCTTC. Translating gives CASSLDWVGGPYNEQFF.

This clonotype has ten or more counts. The chain employs TRBV29-1 and TRBJ2-1; unclear D gene. Germline V lookup: CDR1 SQVTM, CDR2 ANQGSEA. Trimming stripped 0 bases from V and 9 bases from J, with 15 bases between. This CDR3 comprises 14 residues. CDR3 sequence: CSVEDLNPTIEQFF. Written as DNA, the CDR3 is TGCAGCGTTGAAGACCTCAATCCGACAATTGAGCAGTTCTTC.

This clonotype was recorded many times. This chain connects TRBV6-5 to TRBJ2-5; 8 nucleotides agree with TRBD2. From germline, CDR1 is MNHEY and CDR2 SVGAGI. The trim removed 0 bases at V and 2 bases at J, leaving 2 bases unmatched. CDR3 length equals 15 residues. This CDR3 is CASSYSASGQETQYF. The CDR3 DNA follows: TGTGCCAGCAGTTACTCCGCTAGCGGGCAAGAGACCCAGTACTTC.

This clonotype has at least ten counts. This chain joins TRBV4-1 and TRBJ2-1; D not certain. The CDR3 is 14 amino acids. V was pared by 1 base and J by 3 bases, with 7 bases between. CDR1 MGHRA and CDR2 YSYEKL come from the germline V gene. As DNA, the CDR3 is TGCGCCAGCAGCCAAGGTGGGGACTACAATGAGCAGTTCTTC. This encodes CASSQGGDYNEQFF.

Ten or more counts support this clonotype. This chain links TRBV7-3 with TRBJ1-2, with a weak D call TRBD1 (6 bases). The CDR3 length is 14 residues. V lost 8 bases to trimming and J lost 8 bases, with 21 bases between them. Germline V gene sequence: CDR1 SGHTA, CDR2 FQGTGA. The CDR3 protein is CASGNPGQLGGYTF. The CDR3 DNA is TGTGCCAGCGGAAACCCAGGACAGCTTGGAGGCTACACCTTC.

This clonotype was recorded many times. This chain uses TRBV7-9 with TRBJ1-2; 8 bases fit TRBD1. V lost 5 bases to trimming and J lost 0 bases; unmatched junction nucleotides: 8. This CDR3 region has 16 residues. CDR1 is SEHNR, CDR2 FQNEAQ, per germline (reference sequence). CDR3 protein: CASSEDRALTNYGYTF. CDR3 coding DNA: TGTGCCAGCAGCGAGGACAGGGCGCTCACTAACTATGGCTACACCTTC.

This clonotype has ten or more counts. The J gene is TRBJ2-7, the V gene TRBV28; D remains unclear. The CDR3 consists of 16 residues. V was shortened by 7 bases and J by 4 bases, with 23 bases between the two germline ends. Germline assignment: CDR1 MDHEN and CDR2 SYDVKM. The CDR3 bases are TGTGCCAGCACCTCCCCAGAGTTTCCTACCTGGTACGAGCAGTACTTC. Translating it yields CASTSPEFPTWYEQYF.

This clonotype has ten or more counts. J is TRBJ2-2 and V is TRBV27; no reliable D call. The CDR3 length is 15 residues. Trimming cost V 3 bases and J 3 bases, with 11 bases left between them. In germline, CDR1 is MNHEY, CDR2 SMNVEV (reference sequence). The CDR3 bases are TGTGCCAGCAGTTTCTGGGGTATTGACACCGGGGAGCTGTTTTTT. Protein sequence: CASSFWGIDTGELFF.

This clonotype came up many times. This chain connects TRBV12-3 or TRBV12-4 to TRBJ2-7, with TRBD1 matching over 10 bases. With 6 bases clipped from V and 0 bases from J, the junction kept 5 bases outside the gene matches. The length of the CDR3 is 15 residues. The CDR3, as DNA: TGTGCCAGCAGCATGGGACAGGGGTCCTCCTACGAGCAGTACTTC. Residues: CASSMGQGSSYEQYF.